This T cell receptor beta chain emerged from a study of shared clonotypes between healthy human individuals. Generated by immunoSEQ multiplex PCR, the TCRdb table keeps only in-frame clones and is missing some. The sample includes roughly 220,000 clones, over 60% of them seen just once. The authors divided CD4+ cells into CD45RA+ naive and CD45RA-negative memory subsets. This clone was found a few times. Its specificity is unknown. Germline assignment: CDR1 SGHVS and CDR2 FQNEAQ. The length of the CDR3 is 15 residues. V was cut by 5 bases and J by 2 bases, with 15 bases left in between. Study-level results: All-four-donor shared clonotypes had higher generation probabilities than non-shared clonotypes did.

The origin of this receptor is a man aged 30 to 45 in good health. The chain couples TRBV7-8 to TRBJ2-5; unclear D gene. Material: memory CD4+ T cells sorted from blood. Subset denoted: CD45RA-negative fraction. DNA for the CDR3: TGTGCCAGCAGCCCCAACATGGGCGGACAAGAGACCCAGTACTTC. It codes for CASSPNMGGQETQYF. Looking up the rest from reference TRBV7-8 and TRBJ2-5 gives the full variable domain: GAGVSQSPRYKVAKRGQDVALRCDPISGHVSLFWYQQALGQGPEFLTYFQNEAQLDKSGLPSDRFFAERPEGSVSTLKIQRTQQEDSAVYLCASSPNMGGQETQYFGPGTRLLVL.